The text below deals with one TCR beta chain. Its target antigen remains unknown. HCMV-specific IgG was detected in serum with a commercial ELISA kit to determine HCMV serostatus. Peripheral blood mononuclear cells were isolated from blood by Ficoll density gradient centrifugation. This specimen comes from a study of T cells expressing NK-cell markers (dated by TCRdb to the early 2020s). Looking at the study overall: TCR beta-chain repertoires were profiled in sorted CD3+CD56+NKG2C+, CD3+CD56+NKG2C- and CD3+CD56-NKG2C+ T-cell subsets from about 8 donors. The eight sequenced donors were randomly selected healthy volunteers, three men and five women. Of the eight sequenced donors, seven were found to be HCMV-seropositive and one was found to be HCMV-seronegative. The libraries were sequenced on Illumina HiSeq 2000/2500, MiSeq or NextSeq, producing 2 x 150 bp reads.

Sequencing instrument: Illumina HiSeq 2000. TCR beta cDNA libraries were prepared using 5'RACE template switching, which introduced a universal primer site and unique molecular identifiers. cDNA synthesis was primed from the TCR beta constant segment and was followed by two successive PCR amplification steps. The source study handled its data this way. MIGEC was used to demultiplex reads and group the reads by UMI, and MiTCR was used to assemble and quantify clonotypes. Only TCR cDNA sequences supported by at least two reads were kept to exclude erroneous sequences. Downstream repertoire analysis used the tcR package, and clonotypes were matched across fractions by CDR3 nucleotide sequence plus V segment. VDJmatch was used to annotate antigen specificity against VDJdb, with one amino acid substitution allowed in CDR3. Through TCRdb reprocessing, the reads give one entry per CDR3 protein sequence; DNA is omitted. What appears here as the V and J calls and clone size reflects TCRdb's work, not the paper's. The table for this sample records approximately 550,000 distinct CDR3 sequences. The top ten constitute roughly 3.5% of the sample.

Reading the germline V gene gives CDR1 SGHAT and CDR2 FQNNGV. Measured from the cysteine to the phenylalanine, the CDR3 is 16 residues long. No DNA is recorded. Results and caveats for the whole study, not just this receptor: It remained unclear whether the expanded NKG2C-expressing T cell clones were specific for HCMV antigens. For 5 or 6 donors, the dominant CD3+CD56+NKG2C+ clonotypes were among the top 10 CD8+ clonotypes and accounted for about 1.0-7.5% of CD8+ T cells. Those dominant clonotypes were again the most abundant among CD3+CD56-NKG2C+ cells in a few donors, at roughly 28.3-60.1%.

Recombination connected TRBV11-2 to TRBJ2-5; TCRdb indicates TRBD1, and absent DNA this call remains unverified. Sequencing was performed on blood T cells: a sorted CD56 or NKG2C T cell subset, CD4+ or CD8+ T cells, or bulk PBMC T cells (not recorded which). This clonotype originated in a man between 18 and 35 years old in good health. Donor details come from another sample of the same person, matched by shared clones. The CDR3 corresponds to CASSLTTGQGIVGQYF.